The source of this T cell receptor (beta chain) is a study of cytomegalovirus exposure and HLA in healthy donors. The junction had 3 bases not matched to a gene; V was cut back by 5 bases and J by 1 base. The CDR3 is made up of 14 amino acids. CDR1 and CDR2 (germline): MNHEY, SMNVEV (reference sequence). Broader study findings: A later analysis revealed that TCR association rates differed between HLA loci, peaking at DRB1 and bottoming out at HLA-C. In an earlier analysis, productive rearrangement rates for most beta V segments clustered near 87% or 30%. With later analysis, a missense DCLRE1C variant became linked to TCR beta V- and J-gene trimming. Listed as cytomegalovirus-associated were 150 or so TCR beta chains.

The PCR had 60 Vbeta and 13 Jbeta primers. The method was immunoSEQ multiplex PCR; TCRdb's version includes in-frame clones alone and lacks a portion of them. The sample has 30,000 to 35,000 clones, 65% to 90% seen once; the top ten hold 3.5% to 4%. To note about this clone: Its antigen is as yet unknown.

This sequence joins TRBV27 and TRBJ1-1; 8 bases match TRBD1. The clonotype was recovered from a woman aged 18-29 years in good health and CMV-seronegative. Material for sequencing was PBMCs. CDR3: CASSHRGTNTEAFF. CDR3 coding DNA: TGTGCCAGCAGTCACAGGGGGACGAACACTGAAGCTTTCTTT.